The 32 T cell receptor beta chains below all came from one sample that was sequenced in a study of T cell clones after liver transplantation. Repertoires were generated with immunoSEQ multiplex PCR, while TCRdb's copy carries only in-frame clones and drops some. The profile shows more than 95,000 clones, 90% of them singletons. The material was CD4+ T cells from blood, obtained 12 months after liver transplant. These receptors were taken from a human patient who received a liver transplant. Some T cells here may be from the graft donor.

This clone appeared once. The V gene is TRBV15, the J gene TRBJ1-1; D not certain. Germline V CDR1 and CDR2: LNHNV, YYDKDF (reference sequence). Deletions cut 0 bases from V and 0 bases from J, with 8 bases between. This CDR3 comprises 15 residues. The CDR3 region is CATSRDGFMNTEAFF. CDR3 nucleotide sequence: TGTGCCACCAGCAGAGACGGCTTCATGAACACTGAAGCTTTCTTT. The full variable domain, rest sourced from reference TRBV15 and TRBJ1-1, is DAMVIQNPRYQVTQFGKPVTLSCSQTLNHNVMYWYQQKSSQAPKLLFHYYDKDFNNEADTPDNFQSRRPNTSFCFLDIRSPGLGDTAMYLCATSRDGFMNTEAFFGQGTRLTVV.

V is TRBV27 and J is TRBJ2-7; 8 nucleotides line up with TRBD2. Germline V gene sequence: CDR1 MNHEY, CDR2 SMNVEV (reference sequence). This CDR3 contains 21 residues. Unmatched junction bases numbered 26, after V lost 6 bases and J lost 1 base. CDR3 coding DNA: TGTGCCAGCAGCCTAGGGGGGGTTGTAGCCGGGAGGGCCTCCAGGTCCTACGAGCAGTACTTC. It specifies CASSLGGVVAGRASRSYEQYF.

The CDR3 loop is CASSGTSGRETQYF. For the CDR3, the DNA is TGTGCCAGCAGCGGGACTAGCGGGAGGGAGACCCAGTACTTC. The chain combines TRBV7-9 with TRBJ2-5; 15 bases align to TRBD2. The CDR3 runs 14 residues. Trimming took 5 bases from V and 5 from J; bases not matched to a gene: 0. Germline V gene data show CDR1 as SEHNR and CDR2 as FQNEAQ (reference sequence). Full variable domain (missing parts from reference TRBV7-9 and TRBJ2-5): DTGVSQNPRHKITKRGQNVTFRCDPISEHNRLYWYRQTLGQGPEFLTYFQNEAQLEKSRLLSDRFSAERPKGSFSTLEIQRTEQGDSAMYLCASSGTSGRETQYFGPGTRLLVL.

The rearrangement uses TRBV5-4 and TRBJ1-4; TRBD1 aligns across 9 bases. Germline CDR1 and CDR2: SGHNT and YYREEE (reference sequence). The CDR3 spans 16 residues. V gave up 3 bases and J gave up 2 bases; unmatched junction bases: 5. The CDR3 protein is CASSSGTGRTNEKLFF. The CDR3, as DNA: TGTGCCAGCAGCTCCGGGACAGGGCGGACTAATGAAAAACTGTTTTTT.

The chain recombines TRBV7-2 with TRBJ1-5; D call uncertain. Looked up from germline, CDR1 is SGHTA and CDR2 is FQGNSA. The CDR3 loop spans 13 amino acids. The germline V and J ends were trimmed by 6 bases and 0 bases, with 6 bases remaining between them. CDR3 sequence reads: CASSQPSNQPQHF. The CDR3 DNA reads TGTGCCAGCAGTCAGCCTAGCAATCAGCCCCAGCATTTT.

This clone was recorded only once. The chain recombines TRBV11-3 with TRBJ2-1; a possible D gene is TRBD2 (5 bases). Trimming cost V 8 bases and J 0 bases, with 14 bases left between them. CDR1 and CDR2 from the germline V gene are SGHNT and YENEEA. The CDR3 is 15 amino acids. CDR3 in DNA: TGTGCCAGCGACCCAGGAGGTTTCTCCTACAATGAGCAGTTCTTC. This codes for CASDPGGFSYNEQFF.

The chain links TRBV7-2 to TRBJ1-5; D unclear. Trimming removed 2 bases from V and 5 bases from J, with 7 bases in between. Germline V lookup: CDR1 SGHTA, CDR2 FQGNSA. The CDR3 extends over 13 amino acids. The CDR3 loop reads CASSLYLDQPQHF. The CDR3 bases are TGTGCCAGCAGCTTATATTTGGATCAGCCCCAGCATTTT.

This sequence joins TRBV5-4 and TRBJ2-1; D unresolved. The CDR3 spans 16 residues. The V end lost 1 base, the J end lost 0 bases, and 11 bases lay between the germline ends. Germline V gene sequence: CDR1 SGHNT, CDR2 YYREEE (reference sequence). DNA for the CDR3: TGTGCCAGCAGCTTGTTCACTACCCGCTCCTACAATGAGCAGTTCTTC. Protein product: CASSLFTTRSYNEQFF.

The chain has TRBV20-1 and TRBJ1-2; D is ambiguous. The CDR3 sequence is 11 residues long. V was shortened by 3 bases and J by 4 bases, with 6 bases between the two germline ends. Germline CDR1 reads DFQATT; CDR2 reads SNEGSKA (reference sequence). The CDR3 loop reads CSARAGYGYTF. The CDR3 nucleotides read TGCAGTGCTAGGGCCGGCTATGGCTACACCTTC.

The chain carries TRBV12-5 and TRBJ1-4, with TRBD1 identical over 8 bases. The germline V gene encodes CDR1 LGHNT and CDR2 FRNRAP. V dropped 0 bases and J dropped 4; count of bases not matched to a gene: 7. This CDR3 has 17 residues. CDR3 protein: CASGLVLGTGRNEKLFF. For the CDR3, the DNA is TGTGCTAGTGGTTTGGTACTCGGGACAGGACGTAATGAAAAACTGTTTTTT.

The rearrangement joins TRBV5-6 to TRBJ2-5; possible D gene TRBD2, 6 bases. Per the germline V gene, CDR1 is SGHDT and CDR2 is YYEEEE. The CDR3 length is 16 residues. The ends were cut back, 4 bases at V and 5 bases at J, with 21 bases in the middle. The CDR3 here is CASSLGGPGRMETQYF. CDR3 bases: TGTGCCAGCAGCCTGGGCGGGCCAGGGAGGATGGAGACCCAGTACTTC.

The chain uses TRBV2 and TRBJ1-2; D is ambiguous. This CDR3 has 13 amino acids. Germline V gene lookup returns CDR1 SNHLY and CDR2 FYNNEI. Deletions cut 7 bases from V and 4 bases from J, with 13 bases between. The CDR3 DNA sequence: TGTGCCAGCAATCAGGACGCTCCCTATGGCTACACCTTC. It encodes CASNQDAPYGYTF. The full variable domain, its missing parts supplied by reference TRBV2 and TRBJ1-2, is EPEVTQTPSHQVTQMGQEVILRCVPISNHLYFYWYRQILGQKVEFLVSFYNNEISEKSEIFDDQFSVERPDGSNFTLKIRSTKLEDSAMYFCASNQDAPYGYTFGSGTRLTVV.

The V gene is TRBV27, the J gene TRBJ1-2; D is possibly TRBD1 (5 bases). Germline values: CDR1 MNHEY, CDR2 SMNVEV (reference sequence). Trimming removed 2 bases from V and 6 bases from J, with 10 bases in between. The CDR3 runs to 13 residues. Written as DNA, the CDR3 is TGTGCCAGCAGTTTAGGGGGAAGAAATGGCTACACCTTC. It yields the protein CASSLGGRNGYTF.

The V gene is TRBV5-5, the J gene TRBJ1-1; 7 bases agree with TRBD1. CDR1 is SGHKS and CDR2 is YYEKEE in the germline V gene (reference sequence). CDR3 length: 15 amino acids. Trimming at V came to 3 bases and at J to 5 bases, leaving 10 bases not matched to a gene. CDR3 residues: CASSSTGIGVTEAFF. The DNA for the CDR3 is TGTGCCAGCAGCTCGACAGGGATAGGCGTAACTGAAGCTTTCTTT.

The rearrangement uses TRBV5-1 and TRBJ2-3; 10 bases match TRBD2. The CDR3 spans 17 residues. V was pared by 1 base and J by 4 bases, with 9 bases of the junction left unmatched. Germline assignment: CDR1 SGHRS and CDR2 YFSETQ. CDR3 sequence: CASSLIPSGSVADTQYF. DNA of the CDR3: TGCGCCAGCAGCTTGATTCCTAGCGGGAGTGTGGCAGATACGCAGTATTTT.

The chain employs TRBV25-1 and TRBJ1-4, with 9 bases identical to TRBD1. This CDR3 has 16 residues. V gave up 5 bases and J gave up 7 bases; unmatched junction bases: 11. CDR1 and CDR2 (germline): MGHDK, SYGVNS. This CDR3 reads CASSPAGTGLSEKLFF. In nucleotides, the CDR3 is TGTGCCAGCAGTCCCGCCGGGACAGGGCTTTCTGAAAAACTGTTTTTT.

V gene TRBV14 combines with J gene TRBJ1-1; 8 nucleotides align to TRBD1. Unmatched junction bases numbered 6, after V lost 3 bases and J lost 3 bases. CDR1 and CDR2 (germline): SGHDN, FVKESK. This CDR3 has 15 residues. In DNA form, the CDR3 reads TGTGCCAGCAGCCATATGGACAGGGACTACACTGAAGCTTTCTTT. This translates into CASSHMDRDYTEAFF.

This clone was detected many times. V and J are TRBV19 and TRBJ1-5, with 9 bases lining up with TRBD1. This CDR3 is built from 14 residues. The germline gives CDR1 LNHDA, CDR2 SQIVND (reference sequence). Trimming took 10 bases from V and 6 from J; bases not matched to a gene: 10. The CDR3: CATRDRGNGQPQHF. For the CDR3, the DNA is TGTGCCACCAGAGACAGGGGGAATGGTCAGCCCCAGCATTTT. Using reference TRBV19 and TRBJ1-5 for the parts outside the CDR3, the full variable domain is DGGITQSPKYLFRKEGQNVTLSCEQNLNHDAMYWYRQDPGQGLRLIYYSQIVNDFQKGDIAEGYSVSREKKESFPLTVTSAQKNPTAFYLCATRDRGNGQPQHFGDGTRLSIL.

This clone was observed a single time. The CDR3 nucleotides are TGTGCCAGCAGCCCGGGGACTAGCGGACCCACAGATACGCAGTATTTT. Its protein product is CASSPGTSGPTDTQYF. The chain recombines TRBV7-2 with TRBJ2-3; 11 bases fit TRBD2. This CDR3 spans 16 amino acids. Trimming removed 5 bases from V and 2 bases from J; junction bases left unmatched: 6. Germline V gene data show CDR1 as SGHTA and CDR2 as FQGNSA.

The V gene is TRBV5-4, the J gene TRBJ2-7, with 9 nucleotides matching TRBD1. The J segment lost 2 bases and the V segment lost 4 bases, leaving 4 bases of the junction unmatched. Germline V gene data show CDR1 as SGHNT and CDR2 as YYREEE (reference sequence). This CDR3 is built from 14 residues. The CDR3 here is CASSRRDRAYEQYF. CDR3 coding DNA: TGTGCCAGCAGCCGCCGGGACAGGGCCTACGAGCAGTACTTC.

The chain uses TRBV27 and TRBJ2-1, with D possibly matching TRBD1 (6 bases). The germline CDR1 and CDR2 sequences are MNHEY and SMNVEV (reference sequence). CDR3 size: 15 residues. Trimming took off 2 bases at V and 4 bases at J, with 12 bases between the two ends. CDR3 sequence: CASSLPGTPYNEQFF. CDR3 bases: TGTGCCAGCAGTTTACCCGGGACACCATACAATGAGCAGTTCTTC.

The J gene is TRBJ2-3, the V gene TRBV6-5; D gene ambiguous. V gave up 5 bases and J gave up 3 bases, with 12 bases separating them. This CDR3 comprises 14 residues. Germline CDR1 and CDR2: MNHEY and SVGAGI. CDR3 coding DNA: TGTGCCAGCAGTCATCCAGACGTAACAGATACGCAGTATTTT. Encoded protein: CASSHPDVTDTQYF.

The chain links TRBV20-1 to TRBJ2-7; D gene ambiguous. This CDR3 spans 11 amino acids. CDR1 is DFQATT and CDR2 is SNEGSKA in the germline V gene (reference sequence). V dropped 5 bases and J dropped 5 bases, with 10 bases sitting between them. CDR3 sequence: CSAERRDEQYF. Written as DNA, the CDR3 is TGCAGTGCTGAGAGGAGAGACGAGCAGTACTTC.

CDR3 in amino acids: CASTGQQNQPQHF. In nucleotides, the CDR3 is TGTGCCAGTACGGGACAGCAAAATCAGCCCCAGCATTTT. The rearrangement uses TRBV19 and TRBJ1-5; 7 bases are a match to TRBD1. Germline loops: CDR1 LNHDA, CDR2 SQIVND (reference sequence). The CDR3 sequence is 13 residues long. J lost 4 bases, V lost 7 bases, and 4 bases had no gene match.

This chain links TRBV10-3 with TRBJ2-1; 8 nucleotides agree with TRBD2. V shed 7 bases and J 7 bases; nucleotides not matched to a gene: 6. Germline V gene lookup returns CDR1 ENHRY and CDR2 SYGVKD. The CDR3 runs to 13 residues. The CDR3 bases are TGTGCCATCAAGCCGGGACTAGAGAATGAGCAGTTCTTC. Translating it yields CAIKPGLENEQFF.

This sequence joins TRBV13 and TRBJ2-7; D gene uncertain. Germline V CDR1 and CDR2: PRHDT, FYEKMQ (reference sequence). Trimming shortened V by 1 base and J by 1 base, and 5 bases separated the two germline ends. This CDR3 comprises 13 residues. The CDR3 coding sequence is TGTGCCAGCAGCTTAGCCTATTCCTACGAGCAGTACTTC. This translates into CASSLAYSYEQYF.

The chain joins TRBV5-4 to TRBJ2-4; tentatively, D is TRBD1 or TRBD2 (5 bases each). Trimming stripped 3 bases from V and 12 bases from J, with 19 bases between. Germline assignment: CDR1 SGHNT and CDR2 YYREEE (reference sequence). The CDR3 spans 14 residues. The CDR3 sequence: CASSSYGTVGDQYF. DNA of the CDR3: TGTGCCAGCAGCTCATACGGGACCGTTGGGGATCAGTACTTC.

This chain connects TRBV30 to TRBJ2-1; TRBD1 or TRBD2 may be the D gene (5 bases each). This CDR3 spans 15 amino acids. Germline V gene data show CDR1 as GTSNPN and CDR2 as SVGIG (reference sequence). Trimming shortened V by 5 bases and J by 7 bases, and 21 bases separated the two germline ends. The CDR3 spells CAWDTFGAGRNEQFF. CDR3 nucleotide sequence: TGTGCCTGGGACACGTTCGGGGCAGGAAGGAATGAGCAGTTCTTC.

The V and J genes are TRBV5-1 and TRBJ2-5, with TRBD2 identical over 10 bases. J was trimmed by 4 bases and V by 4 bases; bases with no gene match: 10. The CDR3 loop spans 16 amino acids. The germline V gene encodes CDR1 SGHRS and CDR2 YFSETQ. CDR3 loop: CASSRGSLAGVETQYF. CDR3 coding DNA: TGCGCCAGCAGCCGTGGGTCCCTAGCGGGAGTAGAGACCCAGTACTTC.

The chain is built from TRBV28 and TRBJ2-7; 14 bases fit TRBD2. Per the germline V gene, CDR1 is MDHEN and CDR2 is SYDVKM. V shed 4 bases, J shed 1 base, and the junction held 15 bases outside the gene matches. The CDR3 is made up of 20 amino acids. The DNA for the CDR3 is TGTGCCAGCAGTTATGCCGCCCCGGGACTAGCGGGAGTAGGGTCCTACGAGCAGTACTTC. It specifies CASSYAAPGLAGVGSYEQYF.

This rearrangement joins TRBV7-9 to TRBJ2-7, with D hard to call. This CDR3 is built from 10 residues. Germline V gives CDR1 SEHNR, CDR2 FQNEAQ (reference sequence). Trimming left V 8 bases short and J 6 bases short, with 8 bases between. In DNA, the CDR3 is TGTGCCAGCGGGCCCAGCGAGCAGTACTTC. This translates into CASGPSEQYF.

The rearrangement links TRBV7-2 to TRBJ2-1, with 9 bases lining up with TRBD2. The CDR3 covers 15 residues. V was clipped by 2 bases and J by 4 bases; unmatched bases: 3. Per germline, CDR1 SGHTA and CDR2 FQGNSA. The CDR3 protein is CASSLLAGLYNEQFF. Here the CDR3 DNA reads TGTGCCAGCAGCTTACTAGCGGGGTTATACAATGAGCAGTTCTTC.